This entry features one T cell receptor beta chain sequence. Its antigen is not identified. The sample comes from a study of blood T cells in healthy people across ages. Study outcomes and limitations: No conclusive comparison of naive versus antigen-experienced cells was possible with unsorted PBMCs.

V was trimmed by 5 bases and J by 2 bases, leaving 11 bases between them. CDR1 is SEHNR and CDR2 is FQNEAQ in the germline V gene (reference sequence). The CDR3 has 14 amino acids. A J-beta primer mix and a sample-barcoded 5' primer were used in a second PCR of roughly 6 to 11 cycles. TCRdb fed the 5' RACE reads into MiXCR, producing one record per CDR3 protein. The repertoire holds about a million distinct CDR3 sequences, with roughly 51% as singletons. Total RNA extraction produced at least 5 micrograms (per sample) for the study. Input material: blood. V and J are TRBV7-9 and TRBJ2-3; D is possibly TRBD2 (6 bases). The sequence derives from a woman aged 60-70 years in good health. The CDR3 sequence: CASSLGSHTDTQYF. CDR3 DNA sequence: TGTGCCAGCAGCCTCGGGAGTCACACAGATACGCAGTATTTT.